The 21 T cell receptor beta chains reported below all come from one sample, sequenced in a study of CD8 T cells in Susac syndrome. Random hexamers were used to reverse transcribe the RNA input (about 0.5 to 1 ug). Via MiXCR, TCRdb re-called the immunoSEQ multiplex PCR reads, giving one row per CDR3 protein. The sample lists roughly 80,000 distinct CDR3 sequences; about 91% were seen once. What was sequenced was CD8+ T cells from PBMCs. Receptor source: a human donor with multiple sclerosis.

This clonotype was found once. The chain has TRBV4-3 and TRBJ2-2; 9 bases map to TRBD1. Per germline, CDR1 LGHNA and CDR2 YSLEER. V gave up 4 bases and J gave up 7 bases; unmatched junction bases: 7. The CDR3 consists of 15 residues. CDR3 loop: CASSPGTGNDGELFF. CDR3 nucleotide sequence: TGCGCCAGCAGCCCCGGGACAGGGAACGACGGGGAGCTGTTTTTT.

This clonotype appeared once. The chain carries TRBV7-9 and TRBJ2-5, with 7 bases lining up with TRBD2. Germline lookup yields CDR1 SEHNR and CDR2 FQNEAQ (reference sequence). V lost 4 bases and J lost 5; bases outside the gene matches: 7. The CDR3 extends over 14 amino acids. The CDR3 coding sequence is TGTGCCAGCAGCTCCCCGGGGGAGGGGGAGACCCAGTACTTC. Translated, it gives CASSSPGEGETQYF.

The J gene is TRBJ2-7, the V gene TRBV2; D remains unclear. The CDR3 consists of 10 residues. Trimming cost V 5 bases and J 6 bases, with 5 bases left between them. Germline values: CDR1 SNHLY, CDR2 FYNNEI. Here the CDR3 reads CASSRSEQYF. CDR3 DNA sequence: TGTGCCAGCAGTAGGAGCGAGCAGTACTTC.

The chain uses TRBV9 and TRBJ2-2, with a weak D call TRBD2 (5 bases). CDR1 and CDR2 (germline): SGDLS, YYNGEE. V was shortened by 7 bases and J by 2 bases, with 12 bases between the two germline ends. The CDR3 extends over 14 amino acids. The CDR3 here is CASALGVNTGELFF. The DNA of the CDR3 is TGTGCCAGCGCCCTGGGAGTCAACACCGGGGAGCTGTTTTTT.

The CDR3 bases are TGTGCCAGCAGCTTAGGGGACAGGGCCGCCGAGCAGTACTTC. Encoded protein: CASSLGDRAAEQYF. J is TRBJ2-7 and V is TRBV13; TRBD1 matches at 8 bases. J gave up 6 bases and V 0 bases, and 4 bases lay outside the gene matches. Per germline, CDR1 PRHDT and CDR2 FYEKMQ (reference sequence). This CDR3 contains 14 residues.

The J gene is TRBJ2-1, the V gene TRBV6-6; 8 bases match TRBD1. CDR1 and CDR2 (germline): MNHNY, SVGAGI (reference sequence). After removal of 2 bases from V and 8 bases from J, the junction contained 2 bases not matched to a gene. The CDR3 runs 13 residues. CDR3 amino acids: CASSYQGADEQFF. The CDR3 DNA reads as TGTGCCAGCAGTTACCAGGGGGCCGATGAGCAGTTCTTC.

The CDR3: CASSPRRSGGYQETQYF. DNA for the CDR3: TGTGCCAGCAGCCCCCGAAGAAGTGGGGGATACCAAGAGACCCAGTACTTC. The gene calls are TRBV5-6 and TRBJ2-5; D could derive from TRBD1 or TRBD2 (5 bases each). Germline loops: CDR1 SGHDT, CDR2 YYEEEE. The CDR3 is 17 residues long. Trimming stripped 4 bases from V and 0 bases from J, with 19 bases between.

V gene TRBV19 combines with J gene TRBJ1-5, with a weak D call TRBD1 (5 bases). V lost 1 base and J lost 5, with 12 bases in between. Germline V lookup: CDR1 LNHDA, CDR2 SQIVND (reference sequence). CDR3 length equals 15 residues. The CDR3 reads CASSIGGAGYQPQHF. DNA for the CDR3: TGTGCCAGTAGTATAGGAGGGGCAGGGTATCAGCCCCAGCATTTT.

The chain employs TRBV4-2 and TRBJ2-4, with D possibly being TRBD1 (5 bases). CDR1 and CDR2 from the germline V gene are LGHNA and YNFKEQ. Trimming cost V 0 bases and J 8 bases, with 26 bases left between them. This CDR3 is built from 19 residues. DNA of the CDR3: TGTGCCAGCAGCCAAGATGGGGCGTCGGTTTGGATGGGTCAGTACATTCAGTACTTC. This encodes CASSQDGASVWMGQYIQYF.

The chain uses TRBV7-2 and TRBJ2-7, with 9 bases that match TRBD1. Trimming removed 5 bases from V and 3 bases from J; junction bases left unmatched: 5. Germline CDR1 is SGHTA and CDR2 is FQGNSA. This CDR3 contains 14 residues. CDR3 nucleotide sequence: TGTGCCAGCAGCATCGGGACAGGGATCTACGAGCAGTACTTC. The encoded protein is CASSIGTGIYEQYF.

This clonotype was counted a few times. The chain uses TRBV12-3 or TRBV12-4 and TRBJ2-5; tentatively, D is TRBD1 (5 bases). The CDR3 loop spans 13 amino acids. Deletions cut 3 bases from V and 4 bases from J, with 9 bases between. CDR3 in DNA: TGTGCCAGCAGTTTTATAAGGGGAGAGACCCAGTACTTC. It encodes CASSFIRGETQYF.

The chain is built from TRBV12-3 or TRBV12-4 and TRBJ2-3; possibly TRBD2 for D (6 bases). With 4 bases removed from V and 2 bases from J, the gap between germline ends came to 13 bases. This CDR3 is 15 amino acids long. The CDR3 here is CASSSSLAFTDTQYF. The CDR3 DNA sequence: TGTGCCAGCAGTTCTAGTCTAGCGTTCACAGATACGCAGTATTTT.

The gene calls are TRBV29-1 and TRBJ1-1; D gene ambiguous. Trimming left V 1 base short and J 1 base short, with 13 bases between. The CDR3 length is 15 residues. Germline V lookup: CDR1 SQVTM, CDR2 ANQGSEA. DNA for the CDR3: TGCAGCGTTGAAGCCCCCGGGGTGGGGAACACTGAAGCTTTCTTT. This gives the protein CSVEAPGVGNTEAFF.

The chain recombines TRBV20-1 with TRBJ2-7, with 12 bases that match TRBD2. V was clipped by 6 bases and J by 3 bases; unmatched bases: 3. Germline CDR1 reads DFQATT; CDR2 reads SNEGSKA (reference sequence). This CDR3 region has 13 residues. As DNA, the CDR3 is TGCAGTGCCGTGGGACTAGCGGGCTACGAGCAGTACTTC. Protein product: CSAVGLAGYEQYF.

There are a few counts of this clonotype. CDR3 in DNA: TGTGCCAGCAGTACCACTACCTACGAGCAGTACTTC. Translation: CASSTTTYEQYF. J is TRBJ2-7 and V is TRBV12-3 or TRBV12-4; D remains ambiguous. The CDR3 runs to 12 residues. V lost 5 bases, J lost 2 bases, and 7 bases lay in between.

The V and J genes are TRBV9 and TRBJ2-1; D is uncertain. Germline CDR1 reads SGDLS; CDR2 reads YYNGEE. Trimming cost V 3 bases and J 0 bases, with 10 bases left between them. This CDR3 comprises 15 residues. The CDR3 bases are TGTGCCAGCAGCGATGACGGTAGCTCCTACAATGAGCAGTTCTTC. Its translation: CASSDDGSSYNEQFF.

The chain uses TRBV20-1 and TRBJ2-1; TRBD2 matches 7 bases. V dropped 6 bases and J dropped 5; count of bases not matched to a gene: 13. The CDR3 loop spans 15 amino acids. CDR1 is DFQATT and CDR2 is SNEGSKA in the germline V gene (reference sequence). The CDR3 nucleotides read TGCAGTGCCCGGGGGGTGCAGCCGGGCCACAATGAGCAGTTCTTC. Residues: CSARGVQPGHNEQFF.

The chain employs TRBV12-3 or TRBV12-4 and TRBJ2-1; TRBD2 aligns across 11 bases. V was clipped by 5 bases and J by 0 bases; unmatched bases: 0. The CDR3 runs 15 residues. The CDR3 coding sequence is TGTGCCAGCAGTGGGACTAGCGGCTCCTACAATGAGCAGTTCTTC. Translated, it gives CASSGTSGSYNEQFF.

This chain connects TRBV10-3 to TRBJ2-2, with TRBD1 as a possible D gene (5 bases). Deletions cut 3 bases from V and 4 bases from J, with 18 bases between. Germline CDR1 is ENHRY and CDR2 is SYGVKD. The CDR3 length is 17 residues. The CDR3 protein is CAISETGLASATGELFF. CDR3 DNA: TGTGCCATCAGTGAAACAGGCCTTGCCTCGGCCACCGGGGAGCTGTTTTTT.

The chain employs TRBV27 and TRBJ2-7; 7 nucleotides align to TRBD2. The CDR3 is 15 amino acids. V gave up 4 bases and J gave up 3 bases; unmatched junction bases: 9. Germline CDR1 is MNHEY and CDR2 is SMNVEV (reference sequence). The CDR3: CASSWEGGPSYEQYF. The CDR3 nucleotides read TGTGCCAGCAGTTGGGAGGGCGGCCCAAGCTACGAGCAGTACTTC.

The chain is built from TRBV27 and TRBJ2-3; D unresolved. Germline CDR1 and CDR2: MNHEY and SMNVEV (reference sequence). The CDR3 contains 13 residues. V was shortened by 3 bases and J by 2 bases, with 6 bases between the two germline ends. This chain's CDR3 is CASSFAVTDTQYF. CDR3 nucleotide sequence: TGTGCCAGCAGTTTCGCGGTCACAGATACGCAGTATTTT.